This paragraph reports one T cell receptor (beta chain). Germline CDR1 and CDR2: MGHRA and YSYEKL. Trimming removed 0 bases at V and 2 bases at J, with 11 bases between. The CDR3 sequence is 15 residues long. The data originate from a study of cytomegalovirus exposure and HLA in healthy donors. The PCR used 60 Vbeta and 13 Jbeta primers. Only in-frame clones appear in the TCRdb table, and some are missing; sequencing was by immunoSEQ multiplex PCR. This table holds some 75,000 clones. The sequenced sample consisted of PBMCs. This TCR came from a boy under 18 in good health and CMV-seronegative. The chain has TRBV4-1 and TRBJ2-7; no reliable D call. The CDR3 DNA is TGCGCCAGCAGCCAAGAGCTACCTATTGCCTACGAGCAGTACTTC. Its translation is CASSQELPIAYEQYF.